This entry describes one TCR beta chain. The antigen is not known. The data derive from a study of T cells after yellow fever vaccination. Overall study findings and caveats: Abundant clonotypes (contaminants from the bulk population) could be present in FACS-sorted repertoires. It was a weaker secondary response, yet one that peaked faster, at day 5 versus 15.

A 5'RACE template-switching step, the method used to make TCR cDNA, added a universal primer site and UMIs. MiXCR, applied by TCRdb to the 5' RACE reads, yields one record per CDR3 protein. The sample has hundreds of thousands of distinct CDR3 sequences; roughly an eighth are singletons. This TCR was sampled from a man aged 30 to 45 who received the YFV17D yellow fever vaccine. The input for sequencing was PBMCs, taken on the day of the yellow fever booster vaccination.

The CDR3 DNA sequence: TGTGCCAGCTCACCACAACAGGCAGATACGCAGTATTTT. Amino acids: CASSPQQADTQYF. The chain recombines TRBV18 with TRBJ2-3; perhaps TRBD1 as D (5 bases). Germline-derived CDR1 and CDR2 are KGHSH and LQKENI. The V end lost 1 base, the J end lost 4 bases, and 6 bases lay between the germline ends. The CDR3 loop spans 13 amino acids. Full variable domain (rest looked up from reference TRBV18 and TRBJ2-3): NAGVMQNPRHLVRRRGQEARLRCSPMKGHSHVYWYRQLPEEGLKFMVYLQKENIIDESGMPKERFSAEFPKEGPSILRIQQVVRGDSAAYFCASSPQQADTQYFGPGTRLTVL.